This T cell receptor beta chain was sequenced during a study of early T cells in non-severe SARS-CoV-2 infection. On the study more broadly: Sequencing of bulk RNA from unsorted whole blood was done, without chain pairing. Study-level findings and limits: The study's VDJdb matching favored anti-spike CD8 responses and missed private and CD4 specificities.

This clonotype was picked up a small number of times. The antigen remains unidentified. Individual cDNA molecules each received unique molecular identifiers attached to them. TCRdb analysed the 5' RACE reads with MiXCR anew, one entry per CDR3 protein. The repertoire holds some 40,000 distinct CDR3 sequences, with under 7.5% as singletons. CDR3 length equals 15 residues. J gave up 3 bases and V 6 bases, and 8 bases lay outside the gene matches. Germline V gene sequence: CDR1 MNHEY, CDR2 SVGAGI. This sample comprised whole blood, obtained at baseline. The sequence was obtained from an adult who was a healthcare worker with PCR-confirmed SARS-CoV-2 infection or an uninfected control (not recorded which). The chain recombines TRBV6-5 with TRBJ2-7; TRBD1 matches 10 bases. CDR3 protein: CASSPMGTGVYEQYF. The CDR3 DNA reads as TGTGCCAGCAGCCCCATGGGGACAGGGGTCTACGAGCAGTACTTC.